Listed below are T cell receptor beta chains from one sample, sequenced in a study of OX40 agonist ivuxolimab in advanced cancers. Using immunoSEQ multiplex PCR, the repertoire was profiled, and TCRdb retains in-frame clones only, with some absent. The data hold tens of thousands of clones, with 65% to 85% observed a single time. This sample comprised CD4+ or CD8+ T cells sorted from blood, obtained in a trial of the OX40 agonist ivuxolimab. These receptors all stem from an adult with an advanced solid tumor such as melanoma, head and neck, liver or kidney cancer. Each CDR3 is given with its conserved first and last residue. The D gene is left open where the match is weak. A row's size may be missing; if present it is once, few, many or a size class.

v_call: TRBV10-1; d_call: TRBD1; j_call: TRBJ2-7; clone_size: NA; cdr3_nt: TGCGCCAGCAGTGATTCGGGACAGGGCCTCTACGAGCAGTACTTC; cdr3_aa: CASSDSGQGLYEQYF
v_call: TRBV9; d_call: NA; j_call: TRBJ1-6; clone_size: NA; cdr3_nt: TGTGCCAGCAGTCGAAGTTGGGGTTTGCAGCCTAATTCACCCCTCCACTTT; cdr3_aa: CASSRSWGLQPNSPLHF
v_call: TRBV5-6; d_call: NA; j_call: TRBJ1-1; clone_size: NA; cdr3_nt: TGTGCCAGCAGCTTGGTGGAGACTGAAGCTTTCTTT; cdr3_aa: CASSLVETEAFF
v_call: TRBV11-2; d_call: TRBD2; j_call: TRBJ2-4; clone_size: NA; cdr3_nt: TGTGCCAGCAGCTCTGGACTAGAGAACATTCAGTACTTC; cdr3_aa: CASSSGLENIQYF
v_call: TRBV6-5; d_call: NA; j_call: TRBJ2-5; clone_size: few; cdr3_nt: TGTGCCAGCAGTTACGGGGGGCTGCGGGAGACCCAGTACTTC; cdr3_aa: CASSYGGLRETQYF
v_call: TRBV7-6; d_call: NA; j_call: TRBJ2-2; clone_size: NA; cdr3_nt: TGTGCCAGCAGCTTAGTGCCCGGGGACGAGGACACCGGGGAGCTGTTTTTT; cdr3_aa: CASSLVPGDEDTGELFF
v_call: TRBV2; d_call: NA; j_call: TRBJ2-7; clone_size: few; cdr3_nt: TGTGCCAGCAACGGGGTCGGGACCTACGAGCAGTACTTC; cdr3_aa: CASNGVGTYEQYF
v_call: TRBV7-2; d_call: TRBD1; j_call: TRBJ1-1; clone_size: once; cdr3_nt: TGTGCCAGCAGCTTACTGACAGGGTCGAACACTGAAGCTTTCTTT; cdr3_aa: CASSLLTGSNTEAFF
v_call: TRBV6-1; d_call: NA; j_call: TRBJ2-7; clone_size: NA; cdr3_nt: TGTGCCAGCAGTGACTACCCCGGCGAGCAGTACTTC; cdr3_aa: CASSDYPGEQYF
v_call: TRBV9; d_call: TRBD2; j_call: TRBJ2-1; clone_size: NA; cdr3_nt: TGTGCCAGCAGCGCGAGGGGGAGTTGGACTAGCGGGATCAATGAGCAGTTCTTC; cdr3_aa: CASSARGSWTSGINEQFF
v_call: TRBV5-4; d_call: NA; j_call: TRBJ2-1; clone_size: NA; cdr3_nt: TGTGCCAGCAGCCTAATACAGGGGGCGGGGGGTGAGCAGTTCTTC; cdr3_aa: CASSLIQGAGGEQFF
v_call: TRBV30; d_call: NA; j_call: TRBJ1-5; clone_size: NA; cdr3_nt: TGTGCCTGGAGTCCGGCATCCATAAATCAGCCCCAGCATTTT; cdr3_aa: CAWSPASINQPQHF
v_call: TRBV30; d_call: NA; j_call: TRBJ1-5; clone_size: NA; cdr3_nt: TGTGCCTGGAGTGTACAGGGCGGTGGGATCCAGCCCCAGCATTTT; cdr3_aa: CAWSVQGGGIQPQHF
v_call: TRBV7-9; d_call: NA; j_call: TRBJ1-1; clone_size: NA; cdr3_nt: TGTGCCAGCAGCTTAGAGGTGGTCAGGGACACTGAAGCTTTCTTT; cdr3_aa: CASSLEVVRDTEAFF
v_call: TRBV7-2; d_call: NA; j_call: TRBJ2-5; clone_size: NA; cdr3_nt: TGTGCCAGCAGCTTACAAACCGACAGCCAAGAGACCCAGTACTTC; cdr3_aa: CASSLQTDSQETQYF
v_call: TRBV6-5; d_call: NA; j_call: TRBJ2-7; clone_size: NA; cdr3_nt: TGTGCCACGCGAACGGTAGGGGGAAGCTCCTACGAGCAGTACTTC; cdr3_aa: CATRTVGGSSYEQYF
v_call: TRBV7-8; d_call: NA; j_call: TRBJ2-7; clone_size: many; cdr3_nt: TGTGCCAGCAGCCTGAAACAGATAGCCTACGAGCAGTACTTC; cdr3_aa: CASSLKQIAYEQYF
v_call: TRBV5-1; d_call: TRBD2; j_call: TRBJ2-1; clone_size: NA; cdr3_nt: TGCGCCAGCAGCTTGTCTAGCGGGACTTACAATGAGCAGTTCTTC; cdr3_aa: CASSLSSGTYNEQFF
v_call: TRBV14; d_call: NA; j_call: TRBJ1-1; clone_size: NA; cdr3_nt: TGTGCCAGCAGCCAACGGGGGGCCGACACTGAAGCTTTCTTT; cdr3_aa: CASSQRGADTEAFF
v_call: TRBV11-2; d_call: NA; j_call: TRBJ2-1; clone_size: NA; cdr3_nt: TGTGCCAGCAGCCCGGGGCGCAATGAGCAGTTCTTC; cdr3_aa: CASSPGRNEQFF
v_call: TRBV5-3; d_call: TRBD1; j_call: TRBJ2-2; clone_size: NA; cdr3_nt: TGTGCCAGAAGCAGGGGACAGAGGAACACCGGGGAGCTGTTTTTT; cdr3_aa: CARSRGQRNTGELFF
v_call: TRBV7-9; d_call: NA; j_call: TRBJ2-7; clone_size: NA; cdr3_nt: TGTGCCAGCAGCTTACTGAAGAACCCCCACGAGCAGTACTTC; cdr3_aa: CASSLLKNPHEQYF
v_call: TRBV30; d_call: TRBD1; j_call: TRBJ1-1; clone_size: NA; cdr3_nt: TGTGCCTGGAGTCCTACCCGGACAGGGGCCGTGACTGAAGCTTTCTTT; cdr3_aa: CAWSPTRTGAVTEAFF
v_call: TRBV11-2; d_call: NA; j_call: TRBJ2-7; clone_size: NA; cdr3_nt: TGTGCCAGCAGCTTAGTCGGAGAGGCCTACGAGCAGTACTTC; cdr3_aa: CASSLVGEAYEQYF
v_call: TRBV11-3; d_call: NA; j_call: TRBJ2-7; clone_size: NA; cdr3_nt: TGTGCCAGCAGCTTCTCTTTATCGGGAGCGGACGAGCAGTACTTC; cdr3_aa: CASSFSLSGADEQYF
v_call: TRBV4-2; d_call: TRBD1; j_call: TRBJ2-7; clone_size: NA; cdr3_nt: TGTGCCAGCAGCTTGGATGAGTCCGGGACAGGGGGCTACGAGCAGTACTTC; cdr3_aa: CASSLDESGTGGYEQYF
v_call: TRBV27; d_call: NA; j_call: TRBJ1-3; clone_size: once; cdr3_nt: TGTGCCAGCAGTTTCCAGGGGACGTCCGGAAACACCATATATTTT; cdr3_aa: CASSFQGTSGNTIYF
v_call: TRBV19; d_call: NA; j_call: TRBJ2-1; clone_size: NA; cdr3_nt: TGTGCCAGTAGCCACAAGAACAATGAGCAGTTCTTC; cdr3_aa: CASSHKNNEQFF
v_call: TRBV30; d_call: TRBD1; j_call: TRBJ1-6; clone_size: once; cdr3_nt: TGTGCCTGGAAGGGGGAGGACAGGGGTAGTTCACCCCTCCACTTT; cdr3_aa: CAWKGEDRGSSPLHF
v_call: TRBV5-6; d_call: NA; j_call: TRBJ2-5; clone_size: once; cdr3_nt: TGTGCCAGCAGCTGGCCCGGACAGCAAGAGACCCAGTACTTC; cdr3_aa: CASSWPGQQETQYF
v_call: TRBV9; d_call: TRBD1; j_call: TRBJ1-1; clone_size: NA; cdr3_nt: TGTGCCAGCCAACCCCGACAGGGTTTGACTGAAGCTTTCTTT; cdr3_aa: CASQPRQGLTEAFF
v_call: TRBV7-5; d_call: NA; j_call: TRBJ2-1; clone_size: NA; cdr3_nt: TGTGCCAGCAGCCAAAACCTAGCGGGGGAGCAGTTCTTC; cdr3_aa: CASSQNLAGEQFF
v_call: TRBV4-3; d_call: NA; j_call: TRBJ2-1; clone_size: NA; cdr3_nt: TGCGCCAGCAGTCAAGATAGGAAGGTAAATACCTACAATGAGCAGTTCTTC; cdr3_aa: CASSQDRKVNTYNEQFF
v_call: TRBV11-3; d_call: NA; j_call: TRBJ2-7; clone_size: NA; cdr3_nt: TGTGCCAGCAGCTTAGAGGGGTACGAGCAGTACTTC; cdr3_aa: CASSLEGYEQYF
v_call: TRBV5-1; d_call: NA; j_call: TRBJ1-4; clone_size: NA; cdr3_nt: TGCGCCAGCAAGGAGGGGGGCGACGCGAATGAAAAACTGTTTTTT; cdr3_aa: CASKEGGDANEKLFF
v_call: TRBV7-8; d_call: NA; j_call: TRBJ2-1; clone_size: NA; cdr3_nt: TGTGCCAGCAGTCGAACCATGGGCAATGAGCAGTTCTTC; cdr3_aa: CASSRTMGNEQFF
v_call: TRBV7-8; d_call: TRBD1; j_call: TRBJ1-3; clone_size: NA; cdr3_nt: TGTGCCAGCTCCCGGGACAGAGTCTCTGGAAACACCATATATTTT; cdr3_aa: CASSRDRVSGNTIYF
v_call: TRBV11-3; d_call: TRBD2; j_call: TRBJ2-1; clone_size: few; cdr3_nt: TGTGCCAGCAGCTTAGCGGCGGGAGGGCCGATACGAAATGAGCAGTTCTTC; cdr3_aa: CASSLAAGGPIRNEQFF
v_call: TRBV13; d_call: NA; j_call: TRBJ2-7; clone_size: once; cdr3_nt: TGTGCCAGCAGCTCCGCCTCGGAGGGCCTCTCCTTGGAGCAGTACTTC; cdr3_aa: CASSSASEGLSLEQYF
v_call: TRBV2; d_call: NA; j_call: TRBJ1-4; clone_size: once; cdr3_nt: TGTGCCAGCAGTGAAGCGTTGGGGGACATTGTAGAAGAAAAACTGTTTTTT; cdr3_aa: CASSEALGDIVEEKLFF
v_call: TRBV5-1; d_call: TRBD1; j_call: TRBJ2-2; clone_size: NA; cdr3_nt: TGCGCCAGCAGCGGGGGACAGGGGGACACCGGGGAGCTGTTTTTT; cdr3_aa: CASSGGQGDTGELFF
v_call: TRBV25-1; d_call: TRBD2; j_call: TRBJ2-1; clone_size: NA; cdr3_nt: TGTGCCAGCAGTGACCTAGCGGGAGAAGTCGGCGAGCAGTTCTTC; cdr3_aa: CASSDLAGEVGEQFF
v_call: TRBV7-2; d_call: NA; j_call: TRBJ2-5; clone_size: NA; cdr3_nt: TGTGCCAGCAGCTTGTTTGTGGGGGAGGCACAAGAGACCCAGTACTTC; cdr3_aa: CASSLFVGEAQETQYF
v_call: TRBV7-2; d_call: NA; j_call: TRBJ2-7; clone_size: medium-sized; cdr3_nt: TGTGCCAGCAGCTTGACACACACTACGGCCTACGAGCAGTACTTC; cdr3_aa: CASSLTHTTAYEQYF
v_call: TRBV4-3; d_call: NA; j_call: TRBJ1-1; clone_size: few; cdr3_nt: TGCGCCAGCAGCCAAGGGAGCGTTACTGAAGCTTTCTTT; cdr3_aa: CASSQGSVTEAFF
v_call: TRBV7-8; d_call: NA; j_call: TRBJ2-1; clone_size: NA; cdr3_nt: TGTGCCAGCAGCCGCCTTAACAATGAGCAGTTCTTC; cdr3_aa: CASSRLNNEQFF
v_call: TRBV25-1; d_call: NA; j_call: TRBJ1-2; clone_size: NA; cdr3_nt: TGTGCCAGCAGTGAATCCGGCGGATTGGGTGGCTACACCTTC; cdr3_aa: CASSESGGLGGYTF
v_call: TRBV6-5; d_call: NA; j_call: TRBJ1-3; clone_size: NA; cdr3_nt: TGTGCCAGCAGTCCCCGAGACTCTGGAAACACCATATATTTT; cdr3_aa: CASSPRDSGNTIYF
v_call: TRBV7-9; d_call: NA; j_call: TRBJ2-7; clone_size: NA; cdr3_nt: TGTGCCAGCAGCCCGTCGCTTGTACAGGCGGGGGAGCAGTACTTC; cdr3_aa: CASSPSLVQAGEQYF
v_call: TRBV19; d_call: TRBD1; j_call: TRBJ1-2; clone_size: NA; cdr3_nt: TGTGCCAGTATGGCACAGGGGGGCTATGGCTACACCTTC; cdr3_aa: CASMAQGGYGYTF
v_call: TRBV14; d_call: NA; j_call: TRBJ1-6; clone_size: NA; cdr3_nt: TGTGCCAGCAGCCAATCTCCCTTCCCCTATTCACCCCTCCACTTT; cdr3_aa: CASSQSPFPYSPLHF
v_call: TRBV19; d_call: NA; j_call: TRBJ1-1; clone_size: NA; cdr3_nt: TGTGCCAGTAGTAGCGGCAGAACTGAAGCTTTCTTT; cdr3_aa: CASSSGRTEAFF
v_call: TRBV19; d_call: NA; j_call: TRBJ1-5; clone_size: few; cdr3_nt: TGTGCCAGTAGTATGACGGGCGGTGGCAATCAGCCCCAGCATTTT; cdr3_aa: CASSMTGGGNQPQHF
v_call: TRBV29-1; d_call: TRBD1; j_call: TRBJ1-2; clone_size: NA; cdr3_nt: TGCAGCGTTGCGACCTTCGGGACAGATGGCTACACCTTC; cdr3_aa: CSVATFGTDGYTF
v_call: TRBV19; d_call: NA; j_call: TRBJ1-1; clone_size: NA; cdr3_nt: TGTGCCAGTAGTATTTCGAACACTGAAGCTTTCTTT; cdr3_aa: CASSISNTEAFF
v_call: TRBV10-3; d_call: TRBD1; j_call: TRBJ2-3; clone_size: once; cdr3_nt: TGTGCCATCAGTCCCGGACAGGACACAGATACGCAGTATTTT; cdr3_aa: CAISPGQDTDTQYF
v_call: TRBV5-1; d_call: NA; j_call: TRBJ2-5; clone_size: NA; cdr3_nt: TGCGCCAGCAGCTTTAGGCTGGAGCAAGAGACCCAGTACTTC; cdr3_aa: CASSFRLEQETQYF